The T cell receptor beta chain under discussion was sequenced for a study of T cell repertoires in cytomegalovirus infection. Study-level information: CMV epitopes, recently identified HLA-C-restricted and well-studied HLA-B-restricted, were used. Findings and limits, study-wide: CMV-specific TCR beta clonotypes restricted by HLA-C dominated the ex vivo response.

From the reads, TCRdb called clonotypes with MiXCR, one entry per CDR3 protein. The table lists tens of thousands of distinct CDR3 sequences, over 15% of them singletons. This clonotype showed up just a few times. Its antigen is unidentified. The sequenced sample was CD8+ T cells from cultured PBMCs, obtained from culture after CMV antigen stimulation. This TCR came from a human donor in good health (CMV status not recorded). Some clones in this sample may be carry-over from other donors' samples.

CDR3 in DNA: TGTGCCAGCAGCTTAGGCGTGTCCCGGGGATTCACAGATACGCAGTATTTT. Its translation: CASSLGVSRGFTDTQYF. The V gene is TRBV7-7, the J gene TRBJ2-3, with a weak D call TRBD2 (5 bases). Germline CDR1 reads SSHAT; CDR2 reads FNYEAQ (reference sequence). There are 17 residues in the CDR3. Trimming took off 1 base at V and 2 bases at J, with 16 bases between the two ends.